This T cell receptor beta chain stems from a study of breast tumors, draining lymph nodes, adjacent tissues. The CDR3 spans 14 residues. Germline CDR1 reads SGDLS; CDR2 reads YYNGEE. Trimming cost V 5 bases and J 3 bases, with 12 bases left between them. TCRdb itself ran the multiplex PCR reads through MiXCR, one entry per CDR3 protein. The sample yields some 130,000 distinct CDR3 sequences, 15% to 20% seen once. The lymph nodes were axillary draining lymph nodes from breast cancer patients. The TCR originated in a female donor with breast cancer. Some clones in this sample may be carry-over from other donors' samples. Sequencing was carried out using axillary lymph node tissue. The rearrangement joins TRBV9 to TRBJ2-4; D is unclear. The CDR3 loop is CASRGCPDKNIQYF. The CDR3, as DNA: TGTGCCAGCAGAGGGTGCCCGGACAAAAACATTCAGTACTTC. Filled out from reference TRBV9 and TRBJ2-4, the complete variable domain reads DSGVTQTPKHLITATGQRVTLRCSPRSGDLSVYWYQQSLDQGLQFLIQYYNGEERAKGNILERFSAQQFPDLHSELNLSSLELGDSALYFCASRGCPDKNIQYFGAGTRLSVL.